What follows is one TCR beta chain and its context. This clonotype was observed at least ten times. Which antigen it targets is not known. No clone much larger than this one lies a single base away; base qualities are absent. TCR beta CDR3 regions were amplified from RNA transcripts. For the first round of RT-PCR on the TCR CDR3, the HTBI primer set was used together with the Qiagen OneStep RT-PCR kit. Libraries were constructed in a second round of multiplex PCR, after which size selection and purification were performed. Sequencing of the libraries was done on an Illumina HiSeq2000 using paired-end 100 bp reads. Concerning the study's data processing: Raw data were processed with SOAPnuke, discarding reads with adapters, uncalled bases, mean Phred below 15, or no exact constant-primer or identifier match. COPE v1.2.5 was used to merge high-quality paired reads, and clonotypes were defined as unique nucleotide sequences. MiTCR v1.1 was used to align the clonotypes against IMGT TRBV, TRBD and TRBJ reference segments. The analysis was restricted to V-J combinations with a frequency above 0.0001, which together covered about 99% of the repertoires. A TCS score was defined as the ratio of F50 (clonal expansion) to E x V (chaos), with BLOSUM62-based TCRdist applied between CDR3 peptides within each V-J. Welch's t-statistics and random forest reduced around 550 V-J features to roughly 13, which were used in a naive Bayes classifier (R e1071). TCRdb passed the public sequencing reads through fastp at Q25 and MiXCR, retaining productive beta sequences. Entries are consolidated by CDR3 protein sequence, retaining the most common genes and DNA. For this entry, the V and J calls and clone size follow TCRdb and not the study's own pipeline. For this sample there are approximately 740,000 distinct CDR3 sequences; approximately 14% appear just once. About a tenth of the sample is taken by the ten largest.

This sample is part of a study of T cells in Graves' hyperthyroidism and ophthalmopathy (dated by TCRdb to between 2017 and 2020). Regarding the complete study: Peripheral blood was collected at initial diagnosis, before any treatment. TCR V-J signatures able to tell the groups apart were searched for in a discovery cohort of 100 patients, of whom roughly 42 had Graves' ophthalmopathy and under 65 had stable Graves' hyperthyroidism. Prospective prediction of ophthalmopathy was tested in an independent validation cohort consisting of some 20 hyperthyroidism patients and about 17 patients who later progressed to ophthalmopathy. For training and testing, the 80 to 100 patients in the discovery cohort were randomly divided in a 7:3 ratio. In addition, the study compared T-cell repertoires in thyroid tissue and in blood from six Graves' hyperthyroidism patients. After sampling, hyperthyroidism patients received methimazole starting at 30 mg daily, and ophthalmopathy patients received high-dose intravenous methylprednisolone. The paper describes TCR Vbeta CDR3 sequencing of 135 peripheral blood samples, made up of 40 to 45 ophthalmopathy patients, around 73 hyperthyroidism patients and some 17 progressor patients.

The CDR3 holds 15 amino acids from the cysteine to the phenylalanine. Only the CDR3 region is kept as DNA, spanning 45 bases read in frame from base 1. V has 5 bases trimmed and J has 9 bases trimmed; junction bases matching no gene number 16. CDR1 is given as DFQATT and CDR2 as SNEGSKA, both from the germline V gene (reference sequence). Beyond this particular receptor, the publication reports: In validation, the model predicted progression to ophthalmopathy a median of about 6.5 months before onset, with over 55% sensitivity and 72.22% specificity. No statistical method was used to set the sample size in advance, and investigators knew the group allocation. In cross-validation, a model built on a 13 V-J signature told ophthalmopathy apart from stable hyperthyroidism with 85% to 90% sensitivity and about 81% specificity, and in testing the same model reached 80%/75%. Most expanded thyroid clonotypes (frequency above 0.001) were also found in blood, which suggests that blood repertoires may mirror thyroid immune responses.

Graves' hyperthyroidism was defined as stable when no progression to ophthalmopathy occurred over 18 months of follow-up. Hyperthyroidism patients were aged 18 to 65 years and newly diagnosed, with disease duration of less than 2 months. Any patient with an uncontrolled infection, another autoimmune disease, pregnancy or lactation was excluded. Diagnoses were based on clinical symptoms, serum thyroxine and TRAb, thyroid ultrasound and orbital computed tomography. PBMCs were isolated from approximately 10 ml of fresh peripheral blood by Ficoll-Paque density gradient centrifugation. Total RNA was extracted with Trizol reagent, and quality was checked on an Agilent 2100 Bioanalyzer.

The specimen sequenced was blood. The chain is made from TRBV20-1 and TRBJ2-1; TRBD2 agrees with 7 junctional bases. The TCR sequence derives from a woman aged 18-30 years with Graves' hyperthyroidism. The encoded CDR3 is CSAGRLAARIGEQFF. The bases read TGCAGTGCTGGGAGACTAGCAGCCCGTATCGGTGAGCAGTTCTTC.